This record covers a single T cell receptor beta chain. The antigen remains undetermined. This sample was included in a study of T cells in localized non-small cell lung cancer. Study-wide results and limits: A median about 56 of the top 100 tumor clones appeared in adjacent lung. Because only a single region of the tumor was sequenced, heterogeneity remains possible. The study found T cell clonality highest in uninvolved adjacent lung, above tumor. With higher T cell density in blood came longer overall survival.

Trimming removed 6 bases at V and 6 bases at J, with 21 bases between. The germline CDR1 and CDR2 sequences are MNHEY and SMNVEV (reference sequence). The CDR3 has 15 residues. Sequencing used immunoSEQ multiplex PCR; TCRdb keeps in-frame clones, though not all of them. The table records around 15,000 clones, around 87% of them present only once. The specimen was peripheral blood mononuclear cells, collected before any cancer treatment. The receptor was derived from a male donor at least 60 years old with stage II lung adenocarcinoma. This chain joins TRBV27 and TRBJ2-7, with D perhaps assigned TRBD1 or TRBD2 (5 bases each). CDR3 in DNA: TGTGCCAGCAGATCATCCCGGGACGCTCCTCGCGAGCAGTACTTC. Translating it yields CASRSSRDAPREQYF.